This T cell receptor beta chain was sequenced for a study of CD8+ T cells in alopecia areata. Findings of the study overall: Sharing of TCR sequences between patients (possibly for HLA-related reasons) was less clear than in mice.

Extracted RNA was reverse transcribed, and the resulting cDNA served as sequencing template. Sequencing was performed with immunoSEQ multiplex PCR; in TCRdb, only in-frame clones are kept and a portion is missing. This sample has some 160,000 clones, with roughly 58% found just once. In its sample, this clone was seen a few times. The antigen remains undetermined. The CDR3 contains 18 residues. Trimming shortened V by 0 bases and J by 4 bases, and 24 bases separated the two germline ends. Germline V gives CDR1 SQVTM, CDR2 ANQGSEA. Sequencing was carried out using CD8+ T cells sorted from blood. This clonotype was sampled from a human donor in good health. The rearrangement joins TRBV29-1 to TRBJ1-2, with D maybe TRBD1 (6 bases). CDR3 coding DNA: TGCAGCGTTGAAGACCGTCAAGCAGGGGCTTCCCCGGCCTATGGCTACACCTTC. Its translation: CSVEDRQAGASPAYGYTF.